These 15 T cell receptor beta chains came from one sample sequenced in a study of control samples from healthy donors and cancer patients. Using immunoSEQ multiplex PCR, the repertoire was profiled, and TCRdb retains in-frame clones only, with some absent. The table records about 150,000 clones, approximately 88% of them present only once. Sequenced material: blood. These receptors were collected from a man under 40 in good health.

The chain employs TRBV12-5 and TRBJ2-7, with a tentative D call TRBD1 (6 bases). The CDR3 runs 15 residues. Germline V lookup: CDR1 LGHNT, CDR2 FRNRAP. Trimming removed 7 bases at V and 2 bases at J, with 18 bases between. Here the CDR3 DNA reads TGTGCTAGTGTTTCTGCCTCCAGGGGAACCTACGAGCAGTACTTC. Protein product: CASVSASRGTYEQYF.

The chain uses TRBV5-1 and TRBJ2-2; D remains unclear. The length of the CDR3 is 15 residues. Trimming shortened V by 2 bases and J by 1 base, and 9 bases separated the two germline ends. CDR1 SGHRS and CDR2 YFSETQ come from the germline V gene. CDR3 protein: CASSLLQVNTGELFF. CDR3 nucleotides: TGCGCCAGCAGCTTACTTCAGGTGAACACCGGGGAGCTGTTTTTT.

This chain joins TRBV4-1 and TRBJ2-1, with 10 bases matching TRBD1. With 0 bases clipped from V and 1 base from J, the junction kept 6 bases outside the gene matches. The CDR3 is 18 residues long. Germline-derived CDR1 and CDR2 are MGHRA and YSYEKL. CDR3 region: CASSQDGTGARSYNEQFF. CDR3 DNA sequence: TGCGCCAGCAGCCAAGATGGGACAGGGGCAAGGTCCTACAATGAGCAGTTCTTC.

V gene TRBV24-1 combines with J gene TRBJ2-7; 8 bases agree with TRBD1. CDR3 size: 12 residues. The ends lost 5 bases at V and 4 bases at J; junction bases unmatched: 0. The V gene's germline CDR1 is KGHDR and CDR2 SFDVKD. The CDR3 bases are TGTGCCACCAGTGGACAGGGGTACGAGCAGTACTTC. The encoded protein is CATSGQGYEQYF.

This CDR3 reads CASSMASGTYNEQFF. As DNA, the CDR3 is TGTGCCAGTAGTATGGCTAGCGGGACATACAATGAGCAGTTCTTC. The J gene is TRBJ2-1, the V gene TRBV19; 9 bases are a match to TRBD2. V shed 3 bases and J 4 bases; nucleotides not matched to a gene: 4. The germline V gene has CDR1 LNHDA and CDR2 SQIVND (reference sequence). This CDR3 comprises 15 residues.

The chain is built from TRBV18 and TRBJ2-7, with D possibly called TRBD1 or TRBD2 (5 bases each). V gave up 2 bases and J gave up 3 bases, with 11 bases separating them. This CDR3 has 14 amino acids. Germline lookup yields CDR1 KGHSH and CDR2 LQKENI. In nucleotides, the CDR3 is TGTGCCAGCTCACCAGGGGACGTTTTCTACGAGCAGTACTTC. Residues: CASSPGDVFYEQYF.

This clone was detected once. The chain employs TRBV4-1 and TRBJ1-2, with TRBD1 matching 7 bases. This CDR3 spans 16 amino acids. J was trimmed by 13 bases and V by 1 base; bases with no gene match: 18. Germline assignment: CDR1 MGHRA and CDR2 YSYEKL. The CDR3 sequence is CASSQGVGTGQTEGTF. DNA of the CDR3: TGCGCCAGCAGCCAAGGGGTTGGAACGGGACAGACCGAGGGCACCTTC.

The chain recombines TRBV11-3 with TRBJ2-7; TRBD1 is a possible D gene (6 bases). The germline V and J ends were trimmed by 5 bases and 1 base, with 21 bases remaining between them. Germline lookup yields CDR1 SGHNT and CDR2 YENEEA. CDR3 size: 17 residues. In DNA, the CDR3 is TGTGCCAGCAGCGATAGAGGGGGACAACCCCTTTCCTACGAGCAGTACTTC. This translates into CASSDRGGQPLSYEQYF.

This chain connects TRBV2 to TRBJ1-5; D gene uncertain. V was shortened by 1 base and J by 4 bases, with 5 bases between the two germline ends. Germline CDR1 and CDR2: SNHLY and FYNNEI. The CDR3 covers 13 residues. The CDR3 DNA reads as TGTGCCAGCAGTGAAGAGGCGAATCAGCCCCAGCATTTT. Protein sequence: CASSEEANQPQHF.

This clone was observed a single time. The chain has TRBV7-3 and TRBJ2-2; 8 bases are shared with TRBD2. V lost 4 bases and J lost 6; bases outside the gene matches: 13. Per germline, CDR1 SGHTA and CDR2 FQGTGA. This CDR3 is built from 17 residues. The CDR3 DNA sequence: TGTGCCAGCAGCTCCCCCCGGGAGGGGGGGCGGGCCGGGGAGCTGTTTTTT. Its translation is CASSSPREGGRAGELFF.

This chain uses TRBV5-6 with TRBJ1-2; tentatively, D is TRBD1 (5 bases). Germline CDR1 and CDR2: SGHDT and YYEEEE. The V gene lost 7 bases and the J gene lost 5 bases, with 12 bases spanning the gap. This CDR3 has 12 residues. DNA for the CDR3: TGTGCCAGCTCGGGACTCCAATATGGCTACACCTTC. The encoded protein is CASSGLQYGYTF. Full variable domain (rest looked up from reference TRBV5-6 and TRBJ1-2): DAGVTQSPTHLIKTRGQQVTLRCSPKSGHDTVSWYQQALGQGPQFIFQYYEEEERQRGNFPDRFSGHQFPNYSSELNVNALLLGDSALYLCASSGLQYGYTFGSGTRLTVV.

This clone came up once. The chain has TRBV7-2 and TRBJ2-7; 9 bases map to TRBD2. The CDR3 consists of 14 residues. V dropped 4 bases and J dropped 0; count of bases not matched to a gene: 1. From germline, CDR1 is SGHTA and CDR2 FQGNSA. The CDR3 sequence: CASSSTSGSYEQYF. CDR3 coding DNA: TGTGCCAGCAGCTCGACTAGCGGCTCCTACGAGCAGTACTTC.

The rearrangement links TRBV19 to TRBJ1-2; D call uncertain. This CDR3 spans 14 amino acids. Germline CDR1 reads LNHDA; CDR2 reads SQIVND (reference sequence). Trimming pared 8 bases from V and 1 base from J, leaving 14 bases between. CDR3 residues: CASARSGFNYGYTF. In DNA, the CDR3 is TGTGCCAGTGCCCGAAGCGGGTTTAACTATGGCTACACCTTC.

CDR3 residues: CASSQEGPLGNEQFF. For the CDR3, the DNA is TGTGCCAGCAGCCAAGAGGGCCCGTTGGGTAATGAGCAGTTCTTC. The V call is TRBV3-1 (or the pseudogene TRBV3-2), the J call TRBJ2-1; D is unclear. There are 15 residues in the CDR3. Between the trimmed V and J ends, which lost 0 bases and 7 bases, there was a span of 13 bases. The germline V gene has CDR1 LGHDT and CDR2 YNNKEL (reference sequence).

The J gene is TRBJ2-1, the V gene TRBV24-1; the match to TRBD2 covers 7 bases. The CDR3 contains 18 residues. Germline lookup yields CDR1 KGHDR and CDR2 SFDVKD. V trimming: 3 bases; J trimming: 3 bases; junction bases outside the gene matches: 13. CDR3 loop: CATSDLMGRGGSYNEQFF. Written as DNA, the CDR3 is TGTGCCACCAGTGATCTCATGGGTCGGGGCGGGAGCTACAATGAGCAGTTCTTC.